This TCR beta chain is from a study of response to subunit inactivated influenza vaccine. Findings and caveats of the study: Authors suggested each seasonal influenza vaccination recruits few new T cells.

About this clonotype itself: As yet, its antigen is unknown.

TCRdb reprocessed the RT-PCR reads with MiXCR, giving one entry per CDR3 protein. The sample yields fewer than 700,000 distinct CDR3 sequences, 13% seen once. V lost 6 bases and J 6 bases, leaving 12 bases between the germline ends. The CDR3 runs 12 residues. This receptor was identified in a man aged 45-60 years who received an inactivated influenza vaccine. The chain couples TRBV12-3 or TRBV12-4 to TRBJ2-7, with D possibly called TRBD1 or TRBD2 (5 bases each). Sequences were derived from PBMCs from blood, sampled roughly 47 days after vaccination. CDR3 protein: CASSHHGGEQYF. CDR3 DNA sequence: TGTGCCAGCAGCCATCATGGGGGCGAGCAGTACTTC.